These 14 T cell receptor beta chains were sequenced from one sample in a study of blood T cell repertoires in COVID-19. Profiling relied on immunoSEQ multiplex PCR, and the TCRdb table lists in-frame clones only, not all of them. The sample lists roughly 200,000 clones, around 82% occurring once. Specimen: peripheral blood. The receptors derive from a man in his fifties or sixties with active or convalescent COVID-19.

The genes are TRBV10-2 and TRBJ2-7; 8 bases match TRBD2. The CDR3 is 15 residues long. CDR1 and CDR2 (germline): WSHSY, SAAADI. Trimming removed 6 bases from V and 2 bases from J; junction bases left unmatched: 9. DNA for the CDR3: TGCGCCAGCAGAGTCGGGGGGGCCATTCCCTACGAGCAGTACTTC. As protein: CASRVGGAIPYEQYF.

The chain recombines TRBV19 with TRBJ2-2; 8 nucleotides line up with TRBD1. Germline V gene data show CDR1 as LNHDA and CDR2 as SQIVND (reference sequence). Germline trimming cut 5 bases from V and 2 bases from J; bases unmatched to any gene: 4. The CDR3 sequence is 15 residues long. CDR3 DNA sequence: TGTGCCAGTAGTTTACAGGGGGGAAACACCGGGGAGCTGTTTTTT. Its protein product is CASSLQGGNTGELFF.

Regarding this clone: One junction end disagrees with the germline gene, perhaps due to a read error. The rearrangement joins TRBV6-1 to TRBJ2-1; the match to TRBD1 covers 8 bases. The CDR3 contains 14 residues. Germline CDR1 MNHNS, CDR2 SASEGT. CDR3 sequence reads: CASSEGQGYNEQFF. Here the CDR3 DNA reads TGTGCCAGCAGCGAAGGACAGGGATACAATGAGCAGTTCTTC.

The V gene is TRBV21-1, the J gene TRBJ1-4. TRBV21-1 is described as a pseudogene. The CDR3 spans 15 residues. As DNA, the CDR3 is TGTGCCAGCAGCAAATTGGTCCGAGCTAATGAAAAACTGTTTTTT. This sequence encodes CASSKLVRANEKLFF.

As to this clone: The identical CDR3 is also encoded by other nucleotide sequences in the sample. CDR3 amino acids: CASSRDSNTGELFF. The CDR3 region has the DNA TGCGCCAGCAGCCGGGACTCCAACACCGGGGAGCTGTTTTTT. The V gene is TRBV5-1, the J gene TRBJ2-2, with D possibly matching TRBD2 (6 bases). The CDR3 is 14 residues long. V shed 4 bases and J shed 2 bases, with 9 bases lying between them. CDR1 is SGHRS, CDR2 YFSETQ, per germline.

V and J are TRBV11-2 and TRBJ2-7; TRBD2 aligns across 16 bases. This CDR3 has 17 residues. Germline loops: CDR1 SGHAT, CDR2 FQNNGV. J lost 5 bases, V lost 5 bases, and 9 bases had no gene match. CDR3 in DNA: TGTGCCAGCAGCCCGGGACTAGCGGGGGGGCCTATAGACGAGCAGTACTTC. This codes for CASSPGLAGGPIDEQYF. Based on the CDR3 plus reference TRBV11-2 and TRBJ2-7, the full variable domain is EAGVAQSPRYKIIEKRQSVAFWCNPISGHATLYWYQQILGQGPKLLIQFQNNGVVDDSQLPKDRFSAERLKGVDSTLKIQPAKLEDSAVYLCASSPGLAGGPIDEQYFGPGTRLTVT.

CDR3 nucleotides: TGTGCCAGCAGCAAGAGTCCGGACAGACAAGAGACCCAGTACTTC. Residues: CASSKSPDRQETQYF. The rearrangement uses TRBV5-6 and TRBJ2-5; a possible D gene is TRBD1 (6 bases). Germline CDR1 reads SGHDT; CDR2 reads YYEEEE. V was cut by 4 bases and J by 2 bases, with 15 bases left in between. CDR3 length: 15 amino acids.

A single count supports this clone. V usage is TRBV7-2 and J usage is TRBJ2-7; 7 bases are shared with TRBD1. The germline V gene has CDR1 SGHTA and CDR2 FQGNSA. V was pared by 1 base and J by 0 bases, with 3 bases of the junction left unmatched. This CDR3 spans 15 amino acids. Here the CDR3 reads CASSLESGGSYEQYF. Here the CDR3 DNA reads TGTGCCAGCAGCTTAGAGTCAGGGGGCTCCTACGAGCAGTACTTC.

The chain has TRBV7-7 and TRBJ2-5, with 10 bases aligning to TRBD1. The CDR3 totals 15 residues. Germline V gene lookup returns CDR1 SSHAT and CDR2 FNYEAQ (reference sequence). The junction had 8 bases not matched to a gene; V was cut back by 6 bases and J by 4 bases. The CDR3 region is CASSPGQGVRETQYF. DNA of the CDR3: TGTGCCAGCAGTCCCGGACAGGGGGTTCGAGAGACCCAGTACTTC.

The rearrangement uses TRBV7-9 and TRBJ1-2; 10 nucleotides align to TRBD1. J gave up 6 bases and V 0 bases, and 4 bases lay outside the gene matches. CDR3 length: 15 amino acids. CDR1 is SEHNR, CDR2 FQNEAQ, per germline (reference sequence). The CDR3 region is CASSLATGGVDGYTF. In nucleotides, the CDR3 is TGTGCCAGCAGCTTAGCGACAGGGGGCGTGGATGGCTACACCTTC.

V gene TRBV5-1 combines with J gene TRBJ2-2; 13 bases agree with TRBD2. Germline lookup yields CDR1 SGHRS and CDR2 YFSETQ. With 0 bases clipped from V and 4 bases from J, the junction kept 9 bases outside the gene matches. The CDR3 runs to 19 residues. The CDR3 loop reads CASSLATSGGAGITGELFF. CDR3 in DNA: TGCGCCAGCAGCTTGGCCACTAGCGGGGGGGCCGGGATCACCGGGGAGCTGTTTTTT.

This clone appeared a single time. The genes are TRBV2 and TRBJ1-1, with 9 nucleotides matching TRBD1. Trimming at V came to 7 bases and at J to 1 base, leaving 7 bases not matched to a gene. Germline V lookup: CDR1 SNHLY, CDR2 FYNNEI. CDR3 length equals 15 residues. In nucleotides, the CDR3 is TGTGCCAGCAATGGTCTGGGACAGGGGAACACTGAAGCTTTCTTT. Protein sequence: CASNGLGQGNTEAFF.

The chain is built from TRBV7-9 and TRBJ2-3; weak D call: TRBD2 (5 bases). Per the germline V gene, CDR1 is SEHNR and CDR2 is FQNEAQ (reference sequence). V was clipped by 1 base and J by 6 bases, with 8 bases between them. The CDR3 length is 13 residues. The CDR3 DNA reads as TGTGCCAGCAGCTTAGACCTAGCTGATACGCAGTATTTT. It codes for CASSLDLADTQYF.

The chain is built from TRBV25-1 and TRBJ2-5, with 7 bases fitting TRBD1. The junction had 9 bases not matched to a gene; V was cut back by 3 bases and J by 5 bases. The CDR3 loop spans 15 amino acids. Germline values: CDR1 MGHDK, CDR2 SYGVNS. In nucleotides, the CDR3 is TGTGCCAGCAGTGATCCTGGGACAGTCACGGAGACCCAGTACTTC. This codes for CASSDPGTVTETQYF.